This TCR beta chain was identified in a study of cytomegalovirus exposure and HLA in healthy donors. CDR3 length: 14 residues. Germline-derived CDR1 and CDR2 are MNHEY and SMNVEV (reference sequence). Deletions cut 2 bases from V and 1 base from J, with 6 bases between. Sequenced by immunoSEQ multiplex PCR; TCRdb stores in-frame clones only, minus some. The sample yields about 64,000 clones, 80% to 90% seen once. About this clone: Its antigen is unidentified.

Broader study findings: Rarity held for most TCR sequences, but there were some public TCRs that occurred in many donors.

V and J are TRBV27 and TRBJ1-5; tentative D call: TRBD1 (6 bases). The material sequenced was PBMCs. The TCR was taken from a woman aged 18-29 years in good health and CMV-seronegative. DNA for the CDR3: TGTGCCAGCAGTTTAGGACAGAGCAATCAGCCCCAGCATTTT. Translating gives CASSLGQSNQPQHF.